The 29 T cell receptor beta chains in this list originate from one sample, sequenced in a study of T cell changes during pregnancy in multiple sclerosis. Some clones are missing from TCRdb's copy, which holds only in-frame ones; the method was immunoSEQ multiplex PCR. The repertoire has under 40,000 clones, 85% to 95% of them found once; the top ten carry approximately 8.3%. The specimen comprised CD8+ T cells from peripheral blood mononuclear cells, sampled in the third trimester of pregnancy. These TCRs come from a female donor with multiple sclerosis, enrolled in a pregnancy study.

This clone was detected only a few times. V and J are TRBV7-9 and TRBJ1-2, with D uncertain. Trimming took off 0 bases at V and 9 bases at J, with 8 bases between the two ends. The CDR3 length is 12 residues. CDR1 is SEHNR, CDR2 FQNEAQ, per germline (reference sequence). The DNA for the CDR3 is TGTGCCAGCAGCTTAGCGCCACAGAGCTACACCTTC. This translates into CASSLAPQSYTF.

The V call is TRBV2, the J call TRBJ1-6; D possibly corresponds to TRBD1 (6 bases). The CDR3 is made up of 15 amino acids. Trimming left V 5 bases short and J 7 bases short, with 15 bases between. The germline V gene has CDR1 SNHLY and CDR2 FYNNEI. CDR3 nucleotides: TGTGCCAGCAGTAAGTGGACAGCCGGGAATTCACCCCTCCACTTT. It is translated as CASSKWTAGNSPLHF.

This clone was seen only once. The gene calls are TRBV7-3 and TRBJ2-2; D unresolved. V lost 6 bases, J lost 3 bases, and 8 bases lay in between. The CDR3 totals 13 residues. CDR1 and CDR2 from the germline V gene are SGHTA and FQGTGA. The CDR3 sequence: CASRFSDTGELFF. CDR3 sequence (DNA): TGTGCCAGCAGGTTCTCCGACACCGGGGAGCTGTTTTTT.

This chain links TRBV18 with TRBJ2-3; 11 positions agree with TRBD2. The J segment lost 4 bases and the V segment lost 5 bases, leaving 5 bases of the junction unmatched. The CDR3 consists of 15 residues. The germline gives CDR1 KGHSH, CDR2 LQKENI. In nucleotides, the CDR3 is TGTGCCAGCTCAACGACTAGCGGGGAGGCAGATACGCAGTATTTT. This codes for CASSTTSGEADTQYF. The whole variable domain, filled in from reference TRBV18 and TRBJ2-3, reads NAGVMQNPRHLVRRRGQEARLRCSPMKGHSHVYWYRQLPEEGLKFMVYLQKENIIDESGMPKERFSAEFPKEGPSILRIQQVVRGDSAAYFCASSTTSGEADTQYFGPGTRLTVL.

The chain couples TRBV10-3 to TRBJ2-2; 11 positions agree with TRBD1. This CDR3 has 16 residues. V trimming: 6 bases; J trimming: 6 bases; junction bases outside the gene matches: 9. Germline values: CDR1 ENHRY, CDR2 SYGVKD. The CDR3 reads CAISPWTGGASGELFF. DNA of the CDR3: TGTGCCATCAGCCCCTGGACAGGGGGCGCTTCCGGGGAGCTGTTTTTT.

This clone showed up just once. This chain connects TRBV9 to TRBJ1-3, with 8 bases lining up with TRBD1. Trimming removed 0 bases from V and 0 bases from J; junction bases left unmatched: 2. In germline, CDR1 is SGDLS, CDR2 YYNGEE. The CDR3 extends over 16 amino acids. The CDR3 sequence: CASSVGGTGSGNTIYF. In nucleotides, the CDR3 is TGTGCCAGCAGCGTAGGTGGGACAGGCTCTGGAAACACCATATATTTT. The full variable domain, in which reference TRBV9 and TRBJ1-3 provide the parts outside the CDR3, is DSGVTQTPKHLITATGQRVTLRCSPRSGDLSVYWYQQSLDQGLQFLIQYYNGEERAKGNILERFSAQQFPDLHSELNLSSLELGDSALYFCASSVGGTGSGNTIYFGEGSWLTVV.

The chain carries TRBV7-2 and TRBJ1-5; no definite D call. There are 14 residues in the CDR3. V gave up 2 bases and J gave up 2 bases, with 7 bases separating them. Germline CDR1 SGHTA, CDR2 FQGNSA. The CDR3 DNA reads TGTGCCAGCAGCTTATGGAGTGGCAATCAGCCCCAGCATTTT. Translating gives CASSLWSGNQPQHF.

This chain links TRBV6-1 with TRBJ1-2, with D unclear. Germline CDR1 and CDR2: MNHNS and SASEGT. This CDR3 is 15 amino acids long. Trimming took 1 base from V and 0 from J, leaving 9 bases between them. CDR3 residues: CASSEVWAPNYGYTF. CDR3 nucleotide sequence: TGTGCCAGCAGTGAAGTCTGGGCTCCTAACTATGGCTACACCTTC.

This chain uses TRBV5-6 with TRBJ1-2; 9 nucleotides line up with TRBD1. V shed 4 bases, J shed 4 bases, and the junction held 11 bases outside the gene matches. This CDR3 comprises 16 residues. Per germline, CDR1 SGHDT and CDR2 YYEEEE. The CDR3, as DNA: TGTGCCAGCAGCCCCGGGACAGGGAGCATCCTCTATGGCTACACCTTC. Encoded protein: CASSPGTGSILYGYTF.

The genes are TRBV13 and TRBJ2-5; 7 bases are shared with TRBD2. The CDR3 loop spans 16 amino acids. Germline CDR1 is PRHDT and CDR2 is FYEKMQ (reference sequence). V shed 3 bases, J shed 3 bases, and the junction held 10 bases outside the gene matches. CDR3 region: CASSFASGPKEETQYF. The CDR3 coding sequence is TGTGCCAGCAGCTTCGCTAGCGGCCCTAAGGAAGAGACCCAGTACTTC.

The chain carries TRBV6-5 and TRBJ1-3; tentative D call: TRBD1 (6 bases). Trimming took 8 bases from V and 8 from J, leaving 19 bases between them. Germline V lookup: CDR1 MNHEY, CDR2 SVGAGI. The CDR3 extends over 14 amino acids. The DNA of the CDR3 is TGTGCCAGCCAGTTACTGACAGGCGGACACACCATATATTTT. Protein product: CASQLLTGGHTIYF.

V is TRBV6-4 and J is TRBJ2-2; tentative D call: TRBD1 (5 bases). Trimming pared 6 bases from V and 7 bases from J, leaving 18 bases between. The CDR3 contains 15 residues. Germline V gene lookup returns CDR1 MRHNA and CDR2 SNTAGT. Here the CDR3 reads CASSRTREGVGELFF. The CDR3 nucleotides are TGTGCCAGCAGCCGGACACGAGAAGGGGTCGGGGAGCTGTTTTTT.

The V and J genes are TRBV27 and TRBJ2-3; possible D gene TRBD1, 5 bases. The V end lost 8 bases, the J end lost 6 bases, and 15 bases lay between the germline ends. In germline, CDR1 is MNHEY, CDR2 SMNVEV (reference sequence). CDR3 length equals 13 residues. In DNA form, the CDR3 reads TGTGCCAGCCTCCGTTGGCAGGGCGATACGCAGTATTTT. Encoded protein: CASLRWQGDTQYF.

This chain uses TRBV4-1 with TRBJ1-1; TRBD1 agrees at 8 bases. With V trimmed by 4 bases and J by 4 bases, 2 bases remained unmatched. The CDR3 is 13 amino acids. The germline gives CDR1 MGHRA, CDR2 YSYEKL. CDR3 protein: CASSRGQGTEAFF. The CDR3 DNA follows: TGCGCCAGCAGCCGAGGACAGGGCACTGAAGCTTTCTTT.

DNA of the CDR3: TGTGCCAGCTCACCGCCCGACGGGGTTGGAGATACGCAGTATTTT. The encoded protein is CASSPPDGVGDTQYF. The chain employs TRBV18 and TRBJ2-3, with a possible D match to TRBD2 (5 bases). Between the trimmed V and J ends, which lost 3 bases and 5 bases, there was a span of 15 bases. The length of the CDR3 is 15 residues. The V gene's germline CDR1 is KGHSH and CDR2 LQKENI.

The chain links TRBV7-7 to TRBJ2-4, with D maybe TRBD2 (6 bases). This CDR3 spans 14 amino acids. Germline V CDR1 and CDR2: SSHAT, FNYEAQ (reference sequence). The CDR3 reads CAVGGKTAKNIQYF. The DNA for the CDR3 is TGTGCAGTGGGCGGGAAGACGGCCAAAAACATTCAGTACTTC.

The chain employs TRBV5-6 and TRBJ1-5, with unresolved D. V lost 1 base and J lost 6, with 11 bases in between. Germline-derived CDR1 and CDR2 are SGHDT and YYEEEE. The CDR3 is 14 amino acids. The DNA of the CDR3 is TGTGCCAGCAGCTTGTGGGCTACGGTTCAGCCCCAGCATTTT. It yields the protein CASSLWATVQPQHF. Drawing the rest from reference TRBV5-6 and TRBJ1-5, the complete variable domain is DAGVTQSPTHLIKTRGQQVTLRCSPKSGHDTVSWYQQALGQGPQFIFQYYEEEERQRGNFPDRFSGHQFPNYSSELNVNALLLGDSALYLCASSLWATVQPQHFGDGTRLSIL.

The chain uses TRBV7-6 and TRBJ1-1; 10 bases fit TRBD1. J lost 5 bases, V lost 1 base, and 7 bases had no gene match. Germline CDR1 SGHVS, CDR2 FNYEAQ. The length of the CDR3 is 16 residues. The CDR3: CASSLVTGGADTEAFF. DNA for the CDR3: TGTGCCAGCAGCTTAGTGACAGGGGGCGCCGATACTGAAGCTTTCTTT.

CDR3 sequence reads: CAWRWGEINTEAFF. CDR3 bases: TGTGCCTGGAGGTGGGGGGAAATAAACACTGAAGCTTTCTTT. This chain links TRBV30 with TRBJ1-1; D is possibly TRBD1 (5 bases). The V end lost 3 bases, the J end lost 2 bases, and 13 bases lay between the germline ends. This CDR3 region has 14 residues. Per germline, CDR1 GTSNPN and CDR2 SVGIG (reference sequence).

This rearrangement joins TRBV2 to TRBJ2-1, with 9 nucleotides matching TRBD2. This CDR3 region has 18 residues. The V and J ends lost 3 bases and 1 base, in that order; junction bases with no gene match: 10. Germline CDR1 SNHLY, CDR2 FYNNEI. Written as DNA, the CDR3 is TGTGCCAGCAGTGACAAAGGGGCGGGGGGGAGATCCTACAATGAGCAGTTCTTC. This encodes CASSDKGAGGRSYNEQFF.

This chain connects TRBV27 to TRBJ2-7; D gene uncertain. This CDR3 is built from 11 residues. Germline CDR1 and CDR2: MNHEY and SMNVEV (reference sequence). Trimming cost V 5 bases and J 3 bases, with 5 bases left between them. The CDR3 reads CASSHGYEQYF. CDR3 sequence (DNA): TGTGCCAGCAGTCACGGCTACGAGCAGTACTTC.

The rearrangement links TRBV7-9 to TRBJ1-2, with D perhaps matching TRBD1 (5 bases). This CDR3 region has 13 residues. The V gene's germline CDR1 is SEHNR and CDR2 FQNEAQ (reference sequence). Trimming removed 1 base from V and 5 bases from J, with 8 bases in between. Here the CDR3 DNA reads TGTGCCAGCAGCTTAGAAGGGGTATATGGCTACACCTTC. It is translated as CASSLEGVYGYTF.

This chain uses TRBV15 with TRBJ1-5; unclear D gene. The V end lost 1 base, the J end lost 2 bases, and 18 bases lay between the germline ends. Germline CDR1 and CDR2: LNHNV and YYDKDF (reference sequence). CDR3 length: 18 residues. CDR3 residues: CATSRVRSARGGNQPQHF. CDR3 bases: TGTGCCACCAGCAGAGTAAGGTCAGCGCGGGGTGGCAATCAGCCCCAGCATTTT.

V and J are TRBV7-9 and TRBJ1-1, with 7 bases fitting TRBD1. The trim removed 5 bases at V and 4 bases at J, leaving 10 bases unmatched. The CDR3 length is 15 residues. Germline V gene sequence: CDR1 SEHNR, CDR2 FQNEAQ (reference sequence). CDR3 in amino acids: CASSGQGGLFTEAFF. CDR3 sequence (DNA): TGTGCCAGCAGCGGGCAGGGGGGACTGTTCACTGAAGCTTTCTTT.

The chain uses TRBV27 and TRBJ1-1, with a tentative D call TRBD1 (6 bases). This CDR3 is 14 amino acids long. Trimming removed 2 bases from V and 2 bases from J, with 9 bases in between. Per germline, CDR1 MNHEY and CDR2 SMNVEV (reference sequence). For the CDR3, the DNA is TGTGCCAGCAGTTTAGCAGGGGCTAACACTGAAGCTTTCTTT. Translating it yields CASSLAGANTEAFF.

This chain uses TRBV5-4 with TRBJ1-2, with 7 bases aligning to TRBD1. CDR1 and CDR2 from the germline V gene are SGHNT and YYREEE (reference sequence). J gave up 13 bases and V 6 bases, and 9 bases lay outside the gene matches. The length of the CDR3 is 11 residues. The CDR3 here is CASTRQGAPTF. DNA for the CDR3: TGTGCCAGCACCCGACAGGGCGCCCCCACCTTC.

The chain has TRBV7-9 and TRBJ1-6; 7 positions agree with TRBD1. J lost 7 bases, V lost 2 bases, and 2 bases had no gene match. The CDR3 extends over 14 amino acids. From germline, CDR1 is SEHNR and CDR2 FQNEAQ (reference sequence). The CDR3 reads CASSLRGQNSPLHF. CDR3 DNA: TGTGCCAGCAGCTTAAGGGGGCAAAATTCACCCCTCCACTTT.

The V gene is TRBV4-1, the J gene TRBJ2-7; TRBD2 agrees at 11 bases. The ends lost 7 bases at V and 4 bases at J; junction bases unmatched: 9. This CDR3 has 15 residues. CDR1 is MGHRA and CDR2 is YSYEKL in the germline V gene. The CDR3 here is CASTPLLAGAYEQYF. The CDR3 DNA is TGCGCCAGCACCCCCCTACTAGCGGGAGCATACGAGCAGTACTTC.

This rearrangement joins TRBV27 to TRBJ1-1; D remains unclear. This CDR3 spans 17 amino acids. In germline, CDR1 is MNHEY, CDR2 SMNVEV (reference sequence). Trimming removed 3 bases at V and 0 bases at J, with 17 bases between. CDR3 amino acids: CASSFNGLVAMNTEAFF. CDR3 sequence (DNA): TGTGCCAGCAGTTTTAACGGCCTGGTAGCCATGAACACTGAAGCTTTCTTT.